Reported below is one T cell receptor beta chain. Its target antigen remains unknown. No clone much larger than this one lies a single base away; base qualities are absent. The immunoSEQ hsTCRB v3.0 assay was used at survey level resolution for TRB variable region sequencing. The target sequencing depth for TRB was about 40,000-50,000 T-cell genomes per sample. An Illumina MiSeq with a v3 150-cycle kit was used to sequence the pooled TRB libraries. Per the original workflow: Repertoire analysis was performed in R inside a reproducible Nextflow workflow that covered QC, data transformation and analysis. LymphoSeq2, an R package for exploring AIRR-Seq data, was used to implement the custom analyses. Several samples yielding fewer than 5000 total TRB sequences were excluded, leaving 150 to 200 analyzed HIV repertoires. Among the 190 or so HIV repertoires that were kept, under 60 were collected before ART initiation and some 130 were collected after ART initiation. Repertoires were downsampled to 5000 TRB nucleotide sequences, with summary statistics averaged over 100 downsampling iterations. TRB sequences were retained for analysis only if CDR3 regions of at least seven amino acids were present. Two measures captured diversity: a Shannon entropy-derived clonality score and the Gini coefficient. In the repertoire networks, any two of the top 5000 CDR3 amino acid sequences were connected whenever the two sequences differed by an edit distance of one. Antigen specificity groups and MHC restriction were predicted for TRB CDR3 amino acid sequences with GLIPH2. To flag known CMV, EBV, HIV or tissue antigen associations, CDR3 amino acid sequences were matched against VDJdb and McPAS-TCR. Pre-ART, post-ART and control groups were compared with Wilcoxon signed-rank tests and Holm-Bonferroni correction. Held by TCRdb, this immuneACCESS table contains in-frame sequences only and omits some clones. Under half of the omission traces to an unresolved V gene where checked; the cause of the rest is unknown. The V and J calls and clone size are taken from that table; D and trimming were inferred from the DNA. This sample holds about 32,000 clones; roughly 85% were observed only once. Together, the top ten hold roughly 10% of the sample.

This record comes from a study of long-term antiretroviral therapy in people with HIV (dated by TCRdb to the early 2020s). A note on the overall study: The earliest samples were collected about a decade before the 2015 WHO recommendation for immediate ART, when ART was typically delayed until CD4 counts fell. A retrospective serial study tested whether ART initiation and durable HIV suppression were associated with changes in peripheral blood TRB repertoire composition and diversity. From fewer than 35 adults with confirmed HIV infection, the cohort provided approximately 190 cryopreserved PBMC samples, gathered serially across a mean of about six years (range 1-12). No cross-contamination during QIAcube processing was seen in test extractions of a monoclonal T-cell line run alongside 30 to 35 polyclonal samples. Of the roughly 31 participants with HIV, some 12 were female.

Sequences SGHVS (CDR1) and FQNEAQ (CDR2) are obtained from the germline V gene. Including the terminal cysteine and phenylalanine, the CDR3 comprises 15 residues. Here the CDR3 DNA is all that survives: 45 bases in frame from base 1. V and J are truncated by 6 bases and 0 bases respectively, leaving an intervening sequence of 14 bases. Overall study outcomes, separate from this receptor: Because PBMC availability was limited, only the TCR beta chain was sequenced, with no alpha chain pairing. Because cell numbers in pre-ART samples were limited, unsorted PBMC were profiled instead of sorted CD4+ and CD8+ T cells. HIV repertoires had narrower CDR3 length ranges than controls, and the network structure suggested an antigen-experienced repertoire that shifted only slightly toward naive after ART. Starting ART was linked to a significant rise in TRB diversity, yet even after long-term ART the diversity remained significantly lower than in transplant donor controls. No data were available on ART adherence, viral resistance or therapy changes, limiting inferences about post-ART repertoire changes. The samples were dated from about 2004 to 2018, and the ART regimens that were used may be less effective than current ART regimens. At every time point, the repertoire was dominated by expanded TRB clones first identified before ART initiation, although this dominance fluctuated and, in many PLHIV, declined after ART.

Participants were included only if at least one PBMC sample before ART initiation and at least two post-ART samples were available. Every participant with HIV received treatment in the United States of America. Before DNA extraction, cryopreserved samples containing about 0.9-10 million PBMC were thawed and washed. At the time of the earliest PBMC sample for each participant with HIV, ages ranged from roughly 23 to 55 years. Per participant, PBMC samples came from 1-4 timepoints prior to ART initiation and 2-8 timepoints following ART initiation, for a median of 7 samples. Serial HIV viral load, CD4+ T-cell count, ART history and demographic data were obtained for every participant. Using a Qiagen kit on a QIAcube, genomic DNA was extracted from unsorted PBMC, with samples processed in batches of 12.

The receptor's source is a man in his late teens or twenties with HIV. Here the chain combines TRBV7-8 and TRBJ1-1; no confident D gene assignment can be made. The sequencing here drew on unsorted PBMCs, taken 2.2 years after starting antiretroviral therapy. This receptor carries the CDR3 CASSPHHGVNTEAFF. Read as DNA, the sequence is TGTGCCAGCAGTCCCCACCACGGAGTGAACACTGAAGCTTTCTTT.